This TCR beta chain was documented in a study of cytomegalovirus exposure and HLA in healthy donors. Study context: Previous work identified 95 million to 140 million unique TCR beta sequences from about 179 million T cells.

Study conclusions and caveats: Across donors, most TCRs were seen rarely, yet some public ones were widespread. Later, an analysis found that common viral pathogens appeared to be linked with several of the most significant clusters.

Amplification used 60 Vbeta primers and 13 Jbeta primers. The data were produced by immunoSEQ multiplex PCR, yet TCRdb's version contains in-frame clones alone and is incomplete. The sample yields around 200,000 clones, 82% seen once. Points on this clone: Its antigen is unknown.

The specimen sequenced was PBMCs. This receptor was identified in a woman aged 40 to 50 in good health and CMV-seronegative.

The CDR3 bases are TGTGCCAGCAGTTACGTACCACCTAATAATTCACCCCTCCACTTT. It specifies CASSYVPPNNSPLHF. V and J are TRBV6-5 and TRBJ1-6, with D uncertain. The CDR3 has 15 amino acids. Germline CDR1 reads MNHEY; CDR2 reads SVGAGI. V was trimmed by 2 bases and J by 5 bases, leaving 10 bases between them.